The text below deals with one TCR beta chain. The sample is drawn from a study of blood T cell repertoires in COVID-19. Background on the study: Sites in the United States, Italy and Spain provided acute and convalescent COVID-19 samples. PBMCs, B-cell-depleted T cells, or T cells were the source of the cDNA or gDNA that made up the material.

The CDR3 extends over 14 amino acids. Germline V gene data show CDR1 as LGHNA and CDR2 as YNFKEQ. The V and J ends lost 3 bases and 6 bases respectively, with 13 bases between them. Clones were sequenced by immunoSEQ multiplex PCR, and TCRdb holds only the in-frame ones, with some missing. This sample has about 100,000 clones, with more than 65% found just once. The chain recombines TRBV4-2 with TRBJ2-3, with D possibly matching TRBD2 (5 bases). Material for sequencing was peripheral blood. The source of this sequence is a man in his sixties with acute or convalescent COVID-19. Here the CDR3 reads CASSQSLGRDTQYF. The CDR3 coding sequence is TGTGCCAGCAGCCAGTCACTAGGAAGGGATACGCAGTATTTT.